This TCR beta chain was recovered during a study of OX40 agonist ivuxolimab in advanced cancers. The CDR3 has 15 amino acids. Looked up from germline, CDR1 is MGHDK and CDR2 is SYGVNS. V lost 4 bases to trimming and J lost 0 bases, with 12 bases between them. Clones were sequenced by immunoSEQ multiplex PCR, and TCRdb holds only the in-frame ones, with some missing. This repertoire shows about 88,000 clones, more than 80% found once; its top ten account for 0.2% to 0.25%. The J gene is TRBJ1-1, the V gene TRBV25-1; perhaps TRBD1 as D (5 bases). The origin of this receptor is an adult with an advanced solid tumor such as melanoma, head and neck, liver or kidney cancer. Sample: CD4+ or CD8+ T cells sorted from blood, taken in a trial of the OX40 agonist ivuxolimab. The CDR3 here is CASSAIGGMNTEAFF. DNA for the CDR3: TGTGCCAGCAGTGCTATCGGGGGAATGAACACTGAAGCTTTCTTT.